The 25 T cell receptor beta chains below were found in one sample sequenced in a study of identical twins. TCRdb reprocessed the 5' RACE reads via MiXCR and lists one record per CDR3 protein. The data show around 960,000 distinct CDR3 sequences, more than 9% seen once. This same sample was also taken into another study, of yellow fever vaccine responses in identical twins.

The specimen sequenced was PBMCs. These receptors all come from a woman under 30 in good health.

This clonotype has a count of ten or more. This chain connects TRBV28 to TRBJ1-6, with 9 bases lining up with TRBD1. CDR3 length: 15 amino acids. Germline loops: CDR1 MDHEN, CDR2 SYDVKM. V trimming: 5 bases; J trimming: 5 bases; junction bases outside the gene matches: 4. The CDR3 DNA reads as TGTGCCAGCAGTAAAGGGACAGGGAATAATTCACCCCTCCACTTT. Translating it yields CASSKGTGNNSPLHF.

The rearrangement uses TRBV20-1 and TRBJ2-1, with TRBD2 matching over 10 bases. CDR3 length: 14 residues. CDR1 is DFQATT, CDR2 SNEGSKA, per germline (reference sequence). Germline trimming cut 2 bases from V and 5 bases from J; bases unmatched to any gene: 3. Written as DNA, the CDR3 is TGCAGTGCTAGATCCGGGACTAGCGACAATGAGCAGTTCTTC. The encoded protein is CSARSGTSDNEQFF.

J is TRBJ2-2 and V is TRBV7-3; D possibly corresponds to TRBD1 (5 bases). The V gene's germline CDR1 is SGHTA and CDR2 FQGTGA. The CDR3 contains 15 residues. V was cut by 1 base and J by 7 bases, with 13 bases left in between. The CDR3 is CASSLNPGQGGELFF. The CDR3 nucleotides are TGTGCCAGCAGCTTAAACCCAGGCCAGGGCGGGGAGCTGTTTTTT.

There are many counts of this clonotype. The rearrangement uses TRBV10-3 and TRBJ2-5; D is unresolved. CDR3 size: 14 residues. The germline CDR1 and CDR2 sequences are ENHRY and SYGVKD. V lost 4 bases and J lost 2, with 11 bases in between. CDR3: CAISGSGFQETQYF. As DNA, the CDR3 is TGTGCCATCAGTGGGTCCGGGTTTCAAGAGACCCAGTACTTC.

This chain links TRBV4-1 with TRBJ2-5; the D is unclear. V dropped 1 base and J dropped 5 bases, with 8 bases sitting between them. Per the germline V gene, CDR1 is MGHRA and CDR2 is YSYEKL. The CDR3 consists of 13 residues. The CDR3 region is CASSQAHRETQYF. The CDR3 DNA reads TGCGCCAGCAGCCAAGCTCATCGGGAGACCCAGTACTTC.

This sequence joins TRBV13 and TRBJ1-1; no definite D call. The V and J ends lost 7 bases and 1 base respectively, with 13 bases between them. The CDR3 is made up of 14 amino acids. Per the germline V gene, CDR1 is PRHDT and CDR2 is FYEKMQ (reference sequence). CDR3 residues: CASTIGQANTEAFF. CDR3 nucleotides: TGTGCCAGCACCATTGGGCAGGCGAACACTGAAGCTTTCTTT.

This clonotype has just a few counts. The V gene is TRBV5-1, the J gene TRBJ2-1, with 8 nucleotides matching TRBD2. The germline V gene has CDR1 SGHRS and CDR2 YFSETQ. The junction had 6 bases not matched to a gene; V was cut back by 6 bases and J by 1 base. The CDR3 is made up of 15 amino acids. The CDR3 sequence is CASKVAGLSYNEQFF. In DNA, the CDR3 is TGCGCCAGCAAGGTAGCGGGACTTTCCTACAATGAGCAGTTCTTC.

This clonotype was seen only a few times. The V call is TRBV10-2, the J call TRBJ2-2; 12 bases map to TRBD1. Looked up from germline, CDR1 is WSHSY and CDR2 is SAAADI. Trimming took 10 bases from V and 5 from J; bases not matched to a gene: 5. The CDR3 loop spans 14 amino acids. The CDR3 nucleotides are TGCGCCACCTGGGACAGGGGGCGGACCGGGGAGCTGTTTTTT. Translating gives CATWDRGRTGELFF.

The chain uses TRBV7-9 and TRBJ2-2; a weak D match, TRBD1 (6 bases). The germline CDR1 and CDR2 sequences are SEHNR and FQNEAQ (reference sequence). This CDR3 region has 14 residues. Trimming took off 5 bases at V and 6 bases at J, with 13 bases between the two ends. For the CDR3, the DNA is TGTGCCAGCAGCCCCGAAGACAGGTCCGGGGAGCTGTTTTTT. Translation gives CASSPEDRSGELFF.

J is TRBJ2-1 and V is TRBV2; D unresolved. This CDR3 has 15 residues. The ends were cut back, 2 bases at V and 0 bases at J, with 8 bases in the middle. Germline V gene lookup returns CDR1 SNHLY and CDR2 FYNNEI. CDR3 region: CASSEQEYSYNEQFF. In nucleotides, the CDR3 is TGTGCCAGCAGTGAACAGGAATACTCCTACAATGAGCAGTTCTTC. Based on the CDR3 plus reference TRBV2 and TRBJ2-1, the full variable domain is EPEVTQTPSHQVTQMGQEVILRCVPISNHLYFYWYRQILGQKVEFLVSFYNNEISEKSEIFDDQFSVERPDGSNFTLKIRSTKLEDSAMYFCASSEQEYSYNEQFFGPGTRLTVL.

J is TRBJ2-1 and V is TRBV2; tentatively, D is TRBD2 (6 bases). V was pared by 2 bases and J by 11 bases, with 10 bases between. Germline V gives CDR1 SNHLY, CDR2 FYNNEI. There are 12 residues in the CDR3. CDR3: CASSERTTKQFF. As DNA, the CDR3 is TGTGCCAGCAGTGAAAGGACTACCAAGCAGTTCTTC. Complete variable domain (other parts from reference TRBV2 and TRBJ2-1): EPEVTQTPSHQVTQMGQEVILRCVPISNHLYFYWYRQILGQKVEFLVSFYNNEISEKSEIFDDQFSVERPDGSNFTLKIRSTKLEDSAMYFCASSERTTKQFFGPGTRLTVL.

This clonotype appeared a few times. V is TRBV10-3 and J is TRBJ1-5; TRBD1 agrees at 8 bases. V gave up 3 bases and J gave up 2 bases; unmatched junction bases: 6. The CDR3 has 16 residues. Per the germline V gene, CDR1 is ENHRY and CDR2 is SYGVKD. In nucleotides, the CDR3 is TGTGCCATCAGTGAAGGTCCGACAGGGGGCAATCAGCCCCAGCATTTT. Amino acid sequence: CAISEGPTGGNQPQHF.

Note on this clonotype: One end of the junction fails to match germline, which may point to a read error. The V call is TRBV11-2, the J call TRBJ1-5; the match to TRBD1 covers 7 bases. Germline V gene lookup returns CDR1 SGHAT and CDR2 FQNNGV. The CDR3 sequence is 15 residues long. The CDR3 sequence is CASSLKGDSTQPQHF. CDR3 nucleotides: TGTGCCAGCAGCCTTAAGGGGGACAGCACTCAGCCCCAGCATTTT.

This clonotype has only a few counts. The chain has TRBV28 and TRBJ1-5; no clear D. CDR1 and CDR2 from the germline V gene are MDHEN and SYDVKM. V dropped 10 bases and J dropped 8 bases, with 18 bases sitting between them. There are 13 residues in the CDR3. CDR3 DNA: TGTGCCAACCAAGCGACCCTGCTAGAGCCCCAGCATTTT. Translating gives CANQATLLEPQHF.

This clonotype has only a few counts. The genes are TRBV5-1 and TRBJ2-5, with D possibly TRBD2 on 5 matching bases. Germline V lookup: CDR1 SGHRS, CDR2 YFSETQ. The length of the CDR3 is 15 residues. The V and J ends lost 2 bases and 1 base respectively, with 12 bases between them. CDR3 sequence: CASSLTLASQETQYF. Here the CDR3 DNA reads TGCGCCAGCAGCTTAACTTTAGCGAGCCAAGAGACCCAGTACTTC.

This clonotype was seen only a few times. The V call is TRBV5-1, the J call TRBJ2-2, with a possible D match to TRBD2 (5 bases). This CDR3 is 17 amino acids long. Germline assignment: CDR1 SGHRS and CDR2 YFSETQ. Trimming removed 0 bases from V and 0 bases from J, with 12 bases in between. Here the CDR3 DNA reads TGCGCCAGCAGCTTGGGCGGACTGAGCGCGAACACCGGGGAGCTGTTTTTT. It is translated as CASSLGGLSANTGELFF. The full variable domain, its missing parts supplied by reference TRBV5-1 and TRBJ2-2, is KAGVTQTPRYLIKTRGQQVTLSCSPISGHRSVSWYQQTPGQGLQFLFEYFSETQRNKGNFPGRFSGRQFSNSRSEMNVSTLELGDSALYLCASSLGGLSANTGELFFGEGSRLTVL.

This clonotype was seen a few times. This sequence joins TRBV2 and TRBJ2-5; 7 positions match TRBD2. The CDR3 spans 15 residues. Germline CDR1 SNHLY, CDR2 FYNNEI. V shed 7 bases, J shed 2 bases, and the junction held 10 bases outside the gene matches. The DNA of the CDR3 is TGTGCCAGCACCAGATCTAGCGGAGTACAAGAGACCCAGTACTTC. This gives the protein CASTRSSGVQETQYF.

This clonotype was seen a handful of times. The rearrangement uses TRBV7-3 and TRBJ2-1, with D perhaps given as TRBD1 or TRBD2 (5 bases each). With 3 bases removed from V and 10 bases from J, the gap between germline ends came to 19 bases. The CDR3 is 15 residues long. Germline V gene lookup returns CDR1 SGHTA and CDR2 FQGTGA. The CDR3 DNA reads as TGTGCCAGCAGCTTGGGACCGGGCCTCTCTCAGGAGCAGTTCTTC. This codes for CASSLGPGLSQEQFF.

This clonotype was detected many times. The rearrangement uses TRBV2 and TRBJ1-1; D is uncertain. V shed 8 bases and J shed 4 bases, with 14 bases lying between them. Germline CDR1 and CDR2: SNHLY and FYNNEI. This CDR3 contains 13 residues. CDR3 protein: CASPGGVVTEAFF. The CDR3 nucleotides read TGTGCCAGCCCAGGCGGGGTGGTCACTGAAGCTTTCTTT.

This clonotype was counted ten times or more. In DNA form, the CDR3 reads TGTGCCATCAGTGAATCGGGTCCCGGGGAGCTGTTTTTT. It translates to CAISESGPGELFF. The chain joins TRBV10-3 to TRBJ2-2; no firm D call. Germline loops: CDR1 ENHRY, CDR2 SYGVKD. V was pared by 3 bases and J by 6 bases, with 8 bases between. This CDR3 is 13 amino acids long.

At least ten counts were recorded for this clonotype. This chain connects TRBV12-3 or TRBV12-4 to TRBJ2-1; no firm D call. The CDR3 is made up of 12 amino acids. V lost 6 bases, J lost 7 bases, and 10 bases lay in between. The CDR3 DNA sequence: TGTGCCAGCAGCCCCACGTGGAATGAGCAGTTCTTC. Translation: CASSPTWNEQFF.

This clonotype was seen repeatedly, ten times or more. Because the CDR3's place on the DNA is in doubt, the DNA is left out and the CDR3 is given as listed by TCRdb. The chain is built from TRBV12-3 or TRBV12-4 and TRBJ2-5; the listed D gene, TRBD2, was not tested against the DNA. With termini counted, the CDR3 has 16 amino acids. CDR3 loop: CASSRFGSGGNGVQYF.

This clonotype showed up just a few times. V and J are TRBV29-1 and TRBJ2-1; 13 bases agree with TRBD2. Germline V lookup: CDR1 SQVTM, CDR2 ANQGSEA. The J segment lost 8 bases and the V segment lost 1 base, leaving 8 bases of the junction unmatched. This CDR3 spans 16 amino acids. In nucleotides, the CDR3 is TGCAGCGTTGAAGGAGGAGGAGGACTAGCGGGAGATGAGCAGTTCTTC. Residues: CSVEGGGGLAGDEQFF.

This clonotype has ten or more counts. The CDR3: CSARETGVYGYTF. CDR3 DNA sequence: TGCAGTGCTAGAGAGACAGGGGTTTATGGCTACACCTTC. V usage is TRBV20-1 and J usage is TRBJ1-2; 8 bases are a match to TRBD1. V lost 0 bases, J lost 5 bases, and 2 bases stayed unmatched. Per the germline V gene, CDR1 is DFQATT and CDR2 is SNEGSKA (reference sequence). The length of the CDR3 is 13 residues.

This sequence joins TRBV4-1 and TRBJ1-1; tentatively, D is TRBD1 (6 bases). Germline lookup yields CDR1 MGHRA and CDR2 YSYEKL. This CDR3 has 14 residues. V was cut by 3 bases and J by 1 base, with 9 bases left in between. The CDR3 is CASSQYRENTEAFF. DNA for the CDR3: TGCGCCAGCAGCCAGTACAGGGAGAACACTGAAGCTTTCTTT.